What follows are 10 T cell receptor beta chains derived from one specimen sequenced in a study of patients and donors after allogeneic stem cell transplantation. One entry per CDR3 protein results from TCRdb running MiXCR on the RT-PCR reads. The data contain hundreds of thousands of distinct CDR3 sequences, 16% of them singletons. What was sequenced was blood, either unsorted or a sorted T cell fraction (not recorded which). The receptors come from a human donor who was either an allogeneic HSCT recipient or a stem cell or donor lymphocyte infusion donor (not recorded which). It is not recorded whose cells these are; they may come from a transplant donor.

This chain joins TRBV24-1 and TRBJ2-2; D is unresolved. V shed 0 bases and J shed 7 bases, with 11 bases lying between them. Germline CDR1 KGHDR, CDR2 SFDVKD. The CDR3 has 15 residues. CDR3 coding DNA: TGTGCCACCAGTGATTTGGGCTTAAACGGCGGGGAGCTGTTTTTT. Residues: CATSDLGLNGGELFF.

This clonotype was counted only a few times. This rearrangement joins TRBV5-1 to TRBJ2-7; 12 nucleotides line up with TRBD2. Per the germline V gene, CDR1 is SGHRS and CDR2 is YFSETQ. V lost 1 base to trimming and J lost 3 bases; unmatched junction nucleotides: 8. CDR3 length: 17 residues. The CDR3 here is CASSLSQGGLAGYEQYF. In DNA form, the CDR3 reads TGCGCCAGCAGCTTGTCCCAGGGGGGACTAGCGGGCTACGAGCAGTACTTC.

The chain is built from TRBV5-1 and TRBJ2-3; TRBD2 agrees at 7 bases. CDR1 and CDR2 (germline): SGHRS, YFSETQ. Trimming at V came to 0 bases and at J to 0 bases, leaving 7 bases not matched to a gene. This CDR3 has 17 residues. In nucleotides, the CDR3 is TGCGCCAGCAGCTTGGATTTGGCTAGCGGAAGCACAGATACGCAGTATTTT. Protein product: CASSLDLASGSTDTQYF.

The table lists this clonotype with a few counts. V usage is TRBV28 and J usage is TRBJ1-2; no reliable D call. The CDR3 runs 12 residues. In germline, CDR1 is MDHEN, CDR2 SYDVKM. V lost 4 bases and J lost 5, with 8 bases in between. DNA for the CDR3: TGTGCCAGCAGTTCCCTCGGGTATGGCTACACCTTC. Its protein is CASSSLGYGYTF.

The CDR3: CAISDATSGHYEQYF. CDR3 nucleotide sequence: TGTGCCATCAGTGACGCGACTAGCGGACACTACGAGCAGTACTTC. J is TRBJ2-7 and V is TRBV10-3, with 9 bases lining up with TRBD2. CDR3 length: 15 residues. The germline gives CDR1 ENHRY, CDR2 SYGVKD. J was trimmed by 3 bases and V by 3 bases; bases with no gene match: 6.

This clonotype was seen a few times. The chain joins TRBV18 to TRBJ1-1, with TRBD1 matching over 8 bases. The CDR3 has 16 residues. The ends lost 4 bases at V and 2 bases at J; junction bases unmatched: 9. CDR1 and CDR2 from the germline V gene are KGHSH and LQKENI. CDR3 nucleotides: TGTGCCAGCTCACTACTTTTGACAGGGGTAAACACTGAAGCTTTCTTT. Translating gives CASSLLLTGVNTEAFF. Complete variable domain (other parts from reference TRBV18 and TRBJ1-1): NAGVMQNPRHLVRRRGQEARLRCSPMKGHSHVYWYRQLPEEGLKFMVYLQKENIIDESGMPKERFSAEFPKEGPSILRIQQVVRGDSAAYFCASSLLLTGVNTEAFFGQGTRLTVV.

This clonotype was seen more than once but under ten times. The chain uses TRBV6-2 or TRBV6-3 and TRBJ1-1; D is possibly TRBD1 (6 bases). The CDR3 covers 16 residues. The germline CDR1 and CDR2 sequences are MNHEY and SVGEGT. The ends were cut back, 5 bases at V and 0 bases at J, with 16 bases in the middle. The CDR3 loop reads CASSNRETLMNTEAFF. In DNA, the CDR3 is TGTGCCAGCAGTAACAGGGAAACCCTCATGAACACTGAAGCTTTCTTT.

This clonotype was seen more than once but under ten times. The CDR3 coding sequence is TGCAGTGCTAGAGATCAGCCCAATAATGAAAAACTGTTTTTT. Translating gives CSARDQPNNEKLFF. The chain recombines TRBV20-1 with TRBJ1-4; D is unclear. This CDR3 has 14 amino acids. Germline assignment: CDR1 DFQATT and CDR2 SNEGSKA (reference sequence). V was cut by 0 bases and J by 4 bases, with 9 bases left in between.

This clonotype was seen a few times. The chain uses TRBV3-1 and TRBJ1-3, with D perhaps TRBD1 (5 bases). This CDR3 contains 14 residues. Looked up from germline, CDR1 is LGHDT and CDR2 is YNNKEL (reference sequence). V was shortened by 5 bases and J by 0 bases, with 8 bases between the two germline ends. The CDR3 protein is CASSSGGSGNTIYF. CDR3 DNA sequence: TGTGCCAGCAGCTCCGGGGGCTCTGGAAACACCATATATTTT.

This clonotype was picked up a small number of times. CDR3 in amino acids: CASSPSGLQETQYF. The CDR3 coding sequence is TGTGCCAGCAGTCCTAGCGGTTTACAAGAGACCCAGTACTTC. This chain uses TRBV2 with TRBJ2-5; 7 bases fit TRBD2. This CDR3 is built from 14 residues. Germline-derived CDR1 and CDR2 are SNHLY and FYNNEI. After removal of 5 bases from V and 2 bases from J, the junction contained 5 bases not matched to a gene.